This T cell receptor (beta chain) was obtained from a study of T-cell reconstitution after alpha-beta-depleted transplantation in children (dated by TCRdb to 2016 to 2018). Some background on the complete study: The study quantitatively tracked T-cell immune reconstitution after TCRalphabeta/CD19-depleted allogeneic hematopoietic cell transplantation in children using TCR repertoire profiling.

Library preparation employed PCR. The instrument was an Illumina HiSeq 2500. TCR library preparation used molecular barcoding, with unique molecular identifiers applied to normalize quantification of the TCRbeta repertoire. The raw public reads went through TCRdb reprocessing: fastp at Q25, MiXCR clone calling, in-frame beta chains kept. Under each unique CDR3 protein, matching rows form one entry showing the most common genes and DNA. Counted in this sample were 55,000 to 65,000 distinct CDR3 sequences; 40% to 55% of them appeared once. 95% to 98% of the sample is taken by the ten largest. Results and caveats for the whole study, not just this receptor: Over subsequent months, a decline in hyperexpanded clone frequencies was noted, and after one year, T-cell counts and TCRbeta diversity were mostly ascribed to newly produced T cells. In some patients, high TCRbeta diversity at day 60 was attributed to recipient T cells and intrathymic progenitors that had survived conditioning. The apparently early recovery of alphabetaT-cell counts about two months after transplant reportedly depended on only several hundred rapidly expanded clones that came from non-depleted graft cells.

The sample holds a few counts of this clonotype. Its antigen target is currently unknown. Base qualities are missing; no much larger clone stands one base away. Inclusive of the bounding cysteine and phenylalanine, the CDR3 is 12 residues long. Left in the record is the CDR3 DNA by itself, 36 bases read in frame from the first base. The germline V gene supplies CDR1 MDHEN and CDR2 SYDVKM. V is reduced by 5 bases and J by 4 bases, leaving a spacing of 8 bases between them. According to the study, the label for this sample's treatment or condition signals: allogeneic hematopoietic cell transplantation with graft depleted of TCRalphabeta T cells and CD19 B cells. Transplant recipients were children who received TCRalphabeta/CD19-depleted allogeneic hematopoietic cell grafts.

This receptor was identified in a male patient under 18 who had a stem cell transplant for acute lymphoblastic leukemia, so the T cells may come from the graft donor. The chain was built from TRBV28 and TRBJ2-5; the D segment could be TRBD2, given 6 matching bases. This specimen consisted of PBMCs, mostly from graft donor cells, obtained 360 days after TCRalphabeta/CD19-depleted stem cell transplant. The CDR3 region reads CASSGGRETQYF. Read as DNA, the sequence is TGTGCCAGCAGTGGAGGGCGAGAGACCCAGTACTTC.